This T cell receptor (beta chain) is from a study of regulatory T cells in long-lasting Graves disease. This clonotype came up many times. The CDR3 totals 13 residues. Between the trimmed V and J ends, which lost 7 bases and 0 bases, there was a span of 8 bases. The sample's time point: newly diagnosed GD, antithyroid drugs for less than 3 months. From PBMCs, RNA was extracted and then used to make the TCR library. Patients were from an endocrinology department in Xi'an, China. For TCR beta, libraries came from iRepertoire HTBI primers and Arm-PCR of CDR3 regions. Each CDR3 protein gets one entry after TCRdb re-called the multiplex PCR reads with MiXCR. This sample has fewer than 650,000 distinct CDR3 sequences; 15% to 20% occur once, and the top ten carry under 20%. The sample was also reused in another study, on T cells in Graves' hyperthyroidism and ophthalmopathy. That work states: A set of HTBI primers served as the primers for a first-round RT-PCR of the TCR CDR3. From stable hyperthyroidism, ophthalmopathy was separated by a 13 V-J model.

This receptor was taken from a woman aged 25-40 years with Graves disease. Sequenced material: peripheral blood mononuclear cells (PBMCs), taken at new diagnosis, from a patient treated with antithyroid drugs. The chain links TRBV12-3 or TRBV12-4 to TRBJ2-3; D is ambiguous. The CDR3 loop is CASTPSSTDTQYF. CDR3 DNA sequence: TGTGCCAGCACCCCTTCTAGCACAGATACGCAGTATTTT.